The rows below give T cell receptor beta chains drawn from one sample of a study of Graves' ophthalmopathy and Graves' hyperthyroidism. TCRdb ran MiXCR on the multiplex PCR reads and lists one entry per CDR3 protein. This table holds just over 400,000 distinct CDR3 sequences, around a fifth found once. Material for sequencing was peripheral blood. The receptor set was obtained from a woman between 18 and 29 years old with stable Graves' hyperthyroidism. Each CDR3 is given with its conserved first and last residue. Each record gives: V gene, clone size, J gene, D gene, CDR3 protein, CDR3 DNA. The D gene is left open where the match is weak. Not every row has a clone size; where given, it reads once, few, many or a size class.

V gene: TRBV6-1
clone size: few
J gene: TRBJ2-2
D gene: .
CDR3 protein: CASSEVVLNVGELFF
CDR3 DNA: TGTGCCAGCAGTGAAGTTGTCCTAAACGTCGGGGAGCTGTTTTTT

V gene: TRBV7-3
clone size: .
J gene: TRBJ1-2
D gene: .
CDR3 protein: CASSLWTLSAGYTF
CDR3 DNA: TGTGCCAGCAGCTTATGGACATTATCCGCTGGCTACACCTTC

V gene: TRBV6-1
clone size: few
J gene: TRBJ2-5
D gene: .
CDR3 protein: CASTPGLDKETQYF
CDR3 DNA: TGTGCCAGCACCCCCGGGTTGGATAAAGAGACCCAGTACTTC

V gene: TRBV28
clone size: many
J gene: TRBJ2-4
D gene: .
CDR3 protein: CASSFVSRATLAKNIQYF
CDR3 DNA: TGTGCCAGCAGTTTTGTGTCTAGGGCGACGCTAGCCAAAAACATTCAGTACTTC

V gene: TRBV7-9
clone size: .
J gene: TRBJ2-7
D gene: .
CDR3 protein: CASSDLRGREQYF
CDR3 DNA: TGTGCCAGCAGCGACCTAAGGGGGAGGGAGCAGTACTTC

V gene: TRBV20-1
clone size: .
J gene: TRBJ2-7
D gene: .
CDR3 protein: CSARYQGLLHEQYF
CDR3 DNA: TGCAGTGCTAGATATCAGGGATTGTTACACGAGCAGTACTTC

V gene: TRBV10-1
clone size: many
J gene: TRBJ2-7
D gene: .
CDR3 protein: CASTRSSYEQYF
CDR3 DNA: TGCGCCAGCACCAGGAGCTCCTACGAGCAGTACTTC

V gene: TRBV27
clone size: many
J gene: TRBJ2-7
D gene: TRBD1
CDR3 protein: CASSLSPRGLIYEQYF
CDR3 DNA: TGTGCCAGCAGTTTATCGCCCAGGGGGCTCATCTACGAGCAGTACTTC

V gene: TRBV28
clone size: many
J gene: TRBJ2-2
D gene: TRBD2
CDR3 protein: CASSPSLGTSGSLAGELFF
CDR3 DNA: TGTGCCAGCAGCCCCTCATTGGGGACTAGCGGGAGTCTAGCCGGGGAGCTGTTTTTT

V gene: TRBV12-3/TRBV12-4
clone size: many
J gene: TRBJ2-2
D gene: TRBD2
CDR3 protein: CASSLTSGRGIGELFF
CDR3 DNA: TGTGCCAGCAGTCTCACTAGCGGGAGGGGAATCGGGGAGCTGTTTTTT

V gene: TRBV10-3
clone size: .
J gene: TRBJ1-2
D gene: .
CDR3 protein: CAISGTGQSQPYGYTF
CDR3 DNA: TGTGCCATCAGTGGGACGGGGCAGTCACAACCCTATGGCTACACCTTC

V gene: TRBV25-1
clone size: .
J gene: TRBJ2-7
D gene: TRBD1
CDR3 protein: CASTEGTGGYEQYF
CDR3 DNA: TGTGCCAGCACTGAAGGGACAGGAGGCTACGAGCAGTACTTC

V gene: TRBV20-1
clone size: many
J gene: TRBJ1-3
D gene: TRBD1
CDR3 protein: CSARGGQTGNTIYF
CDR3 DNA: TGCAGTGCTAGAGGGGGACAGACTGGAAACACCATATATTTT

V gene: TRBV5-1
clone size: many
J gene: TRBJ2-7
D gene: TRBD2
CDR3 protein: CASRTSGGYEQYF
CDR3 DNA: TGCGCCAGCCGGACTAGCGGGGGTTACGAGCAGTACTTC

V gene: TRBV6-5
clone size: many
J gene: TRBJ2-7
D gene: TRBD1
CDR3 protein: CASSYSGQGFYEQYF
CDR3 DNA: TGTGCCAGCAGTTACTCGGGACAGGGATTCTACGAGCAGTACTTC

V gene: TRBV28
clone size: many
J gene: TRBJ1-1
D gene: TRBD1
CDR3 protein: CASSGQGARSEAFF
CDR3 DNA: TGTGCCAGCAGTGGACAGGGGGCGCGGAGTGAAGCTTTCTTT

V gene: TRBV11-1
clone size: .
J gene: TRBJ2-7
D gene: TRBD2
CDR3 protein: CASSLTSGRALSEQYF
CDR3 DNA: TGTGCCAGCAGCTTGACTAGCGGGAGGGCCTTAAGTGAGCAGTACTTC

V gene: TRBV28
clone size: few
J gene: TRBJ2-7
D gene: TRBD1
CDR3 protein: CASSKTGYNEQYF
CDR3 DNA: TGTGCCAGCAGTAAGACAGGGTACAACGAGCAGTACTTC

V gene: TRBV11-2
clone size: many
J gene: TRBJ2-5
D gene: .
CDR3 protein: CASSFSLAQETQYF
CDR3 DNA: TGTGCCAGCAGCTTCTCACTAGCCCAAGAGACCCAGTACTTC

V gene: TRBV29-1
clone size: many
J gene: TRBJ1-1
D gene: .
CDR3 protein: CSVEGTTGSEAFF
CDR3 DNA: TGCAGCGTTGAAGGGACGACGGGATCCGAAGCTTTCTTT

V gene: TRBV4-2
clone size: many
J gene: TRBJ2-7
D gene: TRBD1
CDR3 protein: CASSQLDGTGSYEQYF
CDR3 DNA: TGTGCCAGCAGCCAACTAGACGGGACAGGCTCCTACGAGCAGTACTTC

V gene: TRBV12-3/TRBV12-4
clone size: .
J gene: TRBJ1-5
D gene: .
CDR3 protein: CASSPGRHSNQPQHF
CDR3 DNA: TGTGCCAGCAGTCCCGGGAGACATAGCAATCAGCCCCAGCATTTT

V gene: TRBV11-2
clone size: .
J gene: TRBJ2-7
D gene: TRBD1
CDR3 protein: CASSSSIGQGSSYEQYF
CDR3 DNA: TGTGCCAGCAGCTCTTCCATTGGACAGGGAAGTTCCTACGAGCAGTACTTC

V gene: TRBV10-3
clone size: many
J gene: TRBJ1-5
D gene: .
CDR3 protein: CAISESIGDGSNQPQHF
CDR3 DNA: TGTGCCATCAGTGAGTCGATAGGGGACGGGAGCAATCAGCCCCAGCATTTT

V gene: TRBV12-3/TRBV12-4
clone size: .
J gene: TRBJ1-6
D gene: .
CDR3 protein: CASSYDRDYNSPLHF
CDR3 DNA: TGTGCCAGCAGTTACGACCGCGACTATAATTCACCCCTCCACTTT

V gene: TRBV19
clone size: many
J gene: TRBJ1-5
D gene: .
CDR3 protein: CASSSPPGRHHSNQPQHF
CDR3 DNA: TGTGCCAGTAGTAGCCCCCCTGGCAGGCACCATAGCAATCAGCCCCAGCATTTT

V gene: TRBV6-1
clone size: .
J gene: TRBJ1-5
D gene: .
CDR3 protein: CASSEPTEPYQPQHF
CDR3 DNA: TGTGCCAGCAGTGAACCGACAGAGCCTTATCAGCCCCAGCATTTT

V gene: TRBV29-1
clone size: many
J gene: TRBJ2-5
D gene: .
CDR3 protein: CSVEFSGGTQYF
CDR3 DNA: TGCAGCGTTGAGTTTTCGGGCGGGACCCAGTACTTC

V gene: TRBV4-1
clone size: few
J gene: TRBJ2-7
D gene: TRBD2
CDR3 protein: CASSQGSGLAGSHEQYF
CDR3 DNA: TGCGCCAGCAGCCAAGGTTCGGGACTAGCGGGATCCCACGAGCAGTACTTC